One and the same sample provided the 7 T cell receptor beta chains below, sequenced in a study of early T cells in non-severe SARS-CoV-2 infection. TCRdb itself ran the 5' RACE reads through MiXCR, one entry per CDR3 protein. The repertoire consists of about 35,000 distinct CDR3 sequences, with over 5% occurring once and the leading ten covering 5.5% to 6%. The source material was whole blood. The receptors come from an adult who was a healthcare worker with PCR-confirmed SARS-CoV-2 infection or an uninfected control (not recorded which).

The chain is built from TRBV2 and TRBJ2-7; D may be TRBD1 (6 bases). CDR1 is SNHLY, CDR2 FYNNEI, per germline. The CDR3 loop spans 12 amino acids. With 7 bases removed from V and 3 bases from J, the gap between germline ends came to 10 bases. The CDR3: CASTGTSYEQYF. As DNA, the CDR3 is TGTGCCAGCACAGGGACAAGCTACGAGCAGTACTTC.

This chain connects TRBV2 to TRBJ2-3; 13 bases fit TRBD2. Germline lookup yields CDR1 SNHLY and CDR2 FYNNEI. V shed 4 bases and J 1 base; nucleotides not matched to a gene: 5. The CDR3 runs 17 residues. The CDR3 spells CASSGTSGRPRTDTQYF. The CDR3 DNA reads TGTGCCAGCAGTGGGACTAGCGGGAGACCCCGCACAGATACGCAGTATTTT.

The chain is built from TRBV6-4 and TRBJ2-6; 8 nucleotides line up with TRBD2. CDR1 and CDR2 from the germline V gene are MRHNA and SNTAGT. After removal of 5 bases from V and 8 bases from J, the junction contained 11 bases not matched to a gene. CDR3 size: 16 residues. The CDR3 coding sequence is TGTGCCAGCAGTTCGGGAGGGGGGCACGGGACCAACGTCCTGACTTTC. Translated, it gives CASSSGGGHGTNVLTF.

The V gene is TRBV20-1, the J gene TRBJ2-3; 10 bases line up with TRBD1. CDR1 is DFQATT, CDR2 SNEGSKA, per germline (reference sequence). This CDR3 comprises 16 residues. V shed 3 bases, J shed 3 bases, and the junction held 9 bases outside the gene matches. The chain's CDR3 is CSASYPDRGRTDTQYF. CDR3 sequence (DNA): TGCAGTGCTAGTTACCCCGACAGGGGGCGGACAGATACGCAGTATTTT.

This clonotype was seen repeatedly, ten times or more. V and J are TRBV27 and TRBJ2-1; TRBD2 is a possible D gene (5 bases). The V gene lost 4 bases and the J gene lost 4 bases, with 8 bases spanning the gap. Germline assignment: CDR1 MNHEY and CDR2 SMNVEV (reference sequence). The CDR3 consists of 13 residues. The CDR3 nucleotides are TGTGCCAGCAGTTCCGGGATTTACAATGAGCAGTTCTTC. This codes for CASSSGIYNEQFF.

V gene TRBV28 combines with J gene TRBJ2-7, with a possible D match to TRBD1 (5 bases). The V gene lost 6 bases and the J gene lost 2 bases, with 14 bases spanning the gap. The germline gives CDR1 MDHEN, CDR2 SYDVKM. This CDR3 comprises 14 residues. Here the CDR3 reads CASRERTHTYEQYF. For the CDR3, the DNA is TGTGCCAGCAGGGAAAGGACACACACCTACGAGCAGTACTTC.

This clonotype was observed at least ten times. V and J are TRBV20-1 and TRBJ2-7; unclear D gene. CDR1 DFQATT and CDR2 SNEGSKA come from the germline V gene (reference sequence). V shed 4 bases and J shed 2 bases, with 9 bases lying between them. The CDR3 runs 12 residues. The CDR3 coding sequence is TGCAGTGCTAAAAGGGTAACCTACGAGCAGTACTTC. It yields the protein CSAKRVTYEQYF.